The rows below give T cell receptor beta chains drawn from one sample of a study of T cells in localized non-small cell lung cancer. Method: immunoSEQ multiplex PCR; TCRdb's copy keeps in-frame clones and lacks some. Of over 50,000 clones listed, around 80% are singletons. The sample was peripheral blood mononuclear cells, taken before any cancer treatment. The source of these receptors is a man between 40 and 70 years old with stage III lung adenocarcinoma. CDR3s include the opening cysteine and the closing phenylalanine or tryptophan. The order of the fields is CDR3 length, V gene, D gene, J gene, clone size, CDR3 DNA, CDR3 protein. The D gene is left open where the match is weak. The size entry is marked missing in some rows and otherwise reads once, few, many or a size class.

13,TRBV7-9,NA,TRBJ1-2,once,TGTGCCAGCTCGGCAGGATTTAACTATGGCTACACCTTC,CASSAGFNYGYTF
17,TRBV4-2,TRBD1,TRBJ2-2,NA,TGTGCCAGCAGCGAGGACAGGGGATATAGGAACACCGGGGAGCTGTTTTTT,CASSEDRGYRNTGELFF
13,TRBV6-5,NA,TRBJ1-2,NA,TGTGCCAGCAGCCCCCAGGAGGCGAGGGGCTACACCTTC,CASSPQEARGYTF
16,TRBV2,NA,TRBJ1-5,many,TGTGCCAGCAGTCCTCAGGGAGGGGACTACAATCAGCCCCAGCATTTT,CASSPQGGDYNQPQHF
14,TRBV29-1,TRBD1,TRBJ1-2,NA,TGCAGCGCCGACAGGGGCCTCGAGATCGACGGCTACACCTTC,CSADRGLEIDGYTF
16,TRBV7-9,TRBD1,TRBJ2-3,NA,TGTGCCAGCAGCTTACTACCGGGACAGGGACCAGATACGCAGTATTTT,CASSLLPGQGPDTQYF
14,TRBV7-9,NA,TRBJ2-7,NA,TGTGCCAGCAGCTTAGAGGGGTTCCTACGGGAGCAGTACTTC,CASSLEGFLREQYF
13,TRBV5-4,NA,TRBJ1-1,NA,TGTGCCAGCAGCTCGACAGGGAACACTGAAGCTTTCTTT,CASSSTGNTEAFF
17,TRBV7-2,NA,TRBJ2-2,NA,TGTGCCAGCAGCTTGTCCAGACTGAATGCGAACACCGGGGAGCTGTTTTTT,CASSLSRLNANTGELFF
13,TRBV5-6,NA,TRBJ2-3,NA,TGTGCCAGCAGCGGGCCGGGGGTAGATACGCAGTATTTT,CASSGPGVDTQYF